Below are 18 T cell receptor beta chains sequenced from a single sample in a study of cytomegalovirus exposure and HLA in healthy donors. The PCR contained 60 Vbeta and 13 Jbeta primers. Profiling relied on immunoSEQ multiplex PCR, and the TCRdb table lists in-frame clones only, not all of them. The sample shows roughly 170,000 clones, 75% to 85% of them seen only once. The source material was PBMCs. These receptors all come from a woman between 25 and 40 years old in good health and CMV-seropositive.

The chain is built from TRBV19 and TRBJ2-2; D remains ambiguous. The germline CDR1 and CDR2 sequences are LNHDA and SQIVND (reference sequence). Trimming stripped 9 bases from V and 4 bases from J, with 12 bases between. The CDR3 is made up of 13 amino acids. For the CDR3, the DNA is TGTGCCAGCCGTTCAACTGGCACCGGGGAGCTGTTTTTT. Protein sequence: CASRSTGTGELFF.

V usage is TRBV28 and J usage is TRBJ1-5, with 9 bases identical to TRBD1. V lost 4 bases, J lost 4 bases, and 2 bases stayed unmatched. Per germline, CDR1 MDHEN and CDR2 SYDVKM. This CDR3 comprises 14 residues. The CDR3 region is CASSSGTGNQPQHF. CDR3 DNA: TGTGCCAGCAGTTCGGGGACAGGGAATCAGCCCCAGCATTTT. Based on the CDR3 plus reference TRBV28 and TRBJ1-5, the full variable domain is DVKVTQSSRYLVKRTGEKVFLECVQDMDHENMFWYRQDPGLGLRLIYFSYDVKMKEKGDIPEGYSVSREKKERFSLILESASTNQTSMYLCASSSGTGNQPQHFGDGTRLSIL.

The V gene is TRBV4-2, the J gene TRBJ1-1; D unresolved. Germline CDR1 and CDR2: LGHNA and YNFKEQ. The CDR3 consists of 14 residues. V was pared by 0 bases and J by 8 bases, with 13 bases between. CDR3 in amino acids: CASSQDLAGGEAFF. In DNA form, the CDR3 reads TGTGCCAGCAGCCAAGATTTGGCGGGAGGGGAAGCTTTCTTT.

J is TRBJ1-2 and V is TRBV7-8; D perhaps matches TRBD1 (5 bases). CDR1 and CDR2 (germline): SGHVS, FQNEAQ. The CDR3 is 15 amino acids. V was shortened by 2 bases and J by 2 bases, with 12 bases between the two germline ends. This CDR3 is CASSLKIGANYGYTF. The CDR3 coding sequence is TGTGCCAGCAGCTTAAAAATTGGGGCAAACTATGGCTACACCTTC.

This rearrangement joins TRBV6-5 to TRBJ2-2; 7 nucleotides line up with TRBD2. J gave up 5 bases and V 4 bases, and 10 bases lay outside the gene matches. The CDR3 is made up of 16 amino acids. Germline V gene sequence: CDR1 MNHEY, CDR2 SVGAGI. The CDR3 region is CASSSRGGSETGELFF. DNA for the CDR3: TGTGCCAGCAGTTCAAGGGGCGGGAGCGAGACCGGGGAGCTGTTTTTT.

This CDR3 is CASSLGLAGGNEQFF. CDR3 bases: TGTGCCAGTAGTTTAGGGCTAGCGGGAGGTAATGAGCAGTTCTTC. The chain carries TRBV19 and TRBJ2-1, with TRBD2 matching 11 bases. The V and J ends lost 5 bases and 7 bases, in that order; junction bases with no gene match: 7. Germline values: CDR1 LNHDA, CDR2 SQIVND (reference sequence). The CDR3 has 15 residues.

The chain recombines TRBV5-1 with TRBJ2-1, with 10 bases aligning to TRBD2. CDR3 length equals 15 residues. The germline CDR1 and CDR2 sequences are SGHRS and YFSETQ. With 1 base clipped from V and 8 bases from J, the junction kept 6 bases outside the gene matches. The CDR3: CASSLNPSGSYEQFF. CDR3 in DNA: TGCGCCAGCAGCTTGAACCCTAGCGGGAGCTATGAGCAGTTCTTC.

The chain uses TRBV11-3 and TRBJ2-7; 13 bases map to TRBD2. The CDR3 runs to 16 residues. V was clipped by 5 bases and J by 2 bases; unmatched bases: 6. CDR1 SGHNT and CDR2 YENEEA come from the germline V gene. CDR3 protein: CASSPPTSGRTYEQYF. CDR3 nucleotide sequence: TGTGCCAGCAGCCCGCCGACTAGCGGGAGGACCTACGAGCAGTACTTC.

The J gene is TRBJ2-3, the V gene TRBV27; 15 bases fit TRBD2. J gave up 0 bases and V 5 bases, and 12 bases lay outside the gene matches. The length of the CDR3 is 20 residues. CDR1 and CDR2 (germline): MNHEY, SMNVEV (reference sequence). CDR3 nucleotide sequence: TGTGCCAGCAGTCCACGGACTAGCGGGAGGGCTTTGGGGAGCACAGATACGCAGTATTTT. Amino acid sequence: CASSPRTSGRALGSTDTQYF.

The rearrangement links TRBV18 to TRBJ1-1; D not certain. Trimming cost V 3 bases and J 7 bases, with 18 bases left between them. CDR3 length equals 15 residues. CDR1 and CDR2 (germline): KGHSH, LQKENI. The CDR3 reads CASSPHQRTDDEAFF. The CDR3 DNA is TGTGCCAGCTCACCTCATCAGCGAACCGACGATGAAGCTTTCTTT.

CDR3 nucleotides: TGTGCCTGGAGTACGTTAGCGGAAGTCTCCTACGAGCAGTACTTC. Residues: CAWSTLAEVSYEQYF. The V call is TRBV30, the J call TRBJ2-7; possible D gene TRBD2, 6 bases. Trimming left V 2 bases short and J 0 bases short, with 14 bases between. Per germline, CDR1 GTSNPN and CDR2 SVGIG (reference sequence). The CDR3 has 15 residues.

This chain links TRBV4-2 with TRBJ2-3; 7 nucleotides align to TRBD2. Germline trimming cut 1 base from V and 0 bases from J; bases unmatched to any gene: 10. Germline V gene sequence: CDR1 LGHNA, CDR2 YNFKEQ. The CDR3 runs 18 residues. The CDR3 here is CASSQAVGGRGSTDTQYF. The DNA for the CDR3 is TGTGCCAGCAGCCAAGCTGTCGGGGGGAGAGGGAGCACAGATACGCAGTATTTT.

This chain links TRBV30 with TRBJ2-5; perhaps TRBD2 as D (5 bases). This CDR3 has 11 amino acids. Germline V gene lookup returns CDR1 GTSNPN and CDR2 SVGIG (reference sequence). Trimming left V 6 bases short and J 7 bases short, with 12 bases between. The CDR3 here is CACAGGGTQYF. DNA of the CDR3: TGTGCCTGTGCGGGCGGAGGGACCCAGTACTTC.

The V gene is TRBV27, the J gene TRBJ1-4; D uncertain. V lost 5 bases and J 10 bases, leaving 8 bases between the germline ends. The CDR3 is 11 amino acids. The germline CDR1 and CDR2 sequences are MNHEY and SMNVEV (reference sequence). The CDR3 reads CASSPHGKLFF. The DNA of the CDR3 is TGTGCCAGCAGTCCCCACGGAAAACTGTTTTTT.

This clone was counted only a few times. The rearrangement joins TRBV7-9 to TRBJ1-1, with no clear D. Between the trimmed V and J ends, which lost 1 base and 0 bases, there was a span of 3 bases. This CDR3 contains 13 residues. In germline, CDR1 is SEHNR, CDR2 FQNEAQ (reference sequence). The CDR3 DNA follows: TGTGCCAGCAGCTTAGAGCTGAACACTGAAGCTTTCTTT. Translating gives CASSLELNTEAFF.

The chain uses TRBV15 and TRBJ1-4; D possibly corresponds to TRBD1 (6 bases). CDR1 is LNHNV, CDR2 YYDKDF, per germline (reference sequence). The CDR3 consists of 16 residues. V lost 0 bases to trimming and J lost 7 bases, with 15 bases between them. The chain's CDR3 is CATSRDSAGVGEKLFF. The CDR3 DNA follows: TGTGCCACCAGCAGAGATAGCGCAGGGGTCGGTGAAAAACTGTTTTTT.

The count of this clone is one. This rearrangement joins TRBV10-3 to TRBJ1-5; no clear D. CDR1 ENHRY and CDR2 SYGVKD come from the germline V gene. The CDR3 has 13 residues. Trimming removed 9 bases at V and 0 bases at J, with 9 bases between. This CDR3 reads CAINSYSNQPQHF. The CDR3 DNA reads TGTGCCATAAACAGCTATAGCAATCAGCCCCAGCATTTT.

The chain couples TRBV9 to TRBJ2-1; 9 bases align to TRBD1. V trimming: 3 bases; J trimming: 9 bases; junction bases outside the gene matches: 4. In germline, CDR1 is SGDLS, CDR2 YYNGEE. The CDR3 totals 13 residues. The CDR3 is CASSGTGVGEQFF. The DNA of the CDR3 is TGTGCCAGCAGCGGGACAGGGGTCGGTGAGCAGTTCTTC.